This T cell receptor (beta chain) was sequenced in a study of cytomegalovirus exposure and HLA in healthy donors. A word on this clone: Its antigen is still unknown.

TCRdb's table, derived via immunoSEQ multiplex PCR, lists solely in-frame clones and lacks some. The data show around 140,000 clones, roughly 86% seen once. Notes on the study in general: The TCR clusters that emerged in the first cohort tended, a later analysis found, to co-occur in the approximately 120 validation repertoires.

The receptor was isolated from a man between 18 and 35 years old in good health and CMV-seropositive. Sequenced material: PBMCs.

CDR3 in DNA: TGTGCCAGCAGCCAACCGGGACTAGCGGGGAACATTCAGTACTTC. Encoded protein: CASSQPGLAGNIQYF. This chain links TRBV5-4 with TRBJ2-4, with TRBD2 identical over 13 bases. Germline V lookup: CDR1 SGHNT, CDR2 YYREEE (reference sequence). This CDR3 has 15 amino acids. V was pared by 4 bases and J by 7 bases, with 5 bases of the junction left unmatched.